The 21 T cell receptor beta chains below come from one sample, sequenced in a study of OX40 agonist ivuxolimab in advanced cancers. TCRdb's table, derived via immunoSEQ multiplex PCR, lists solely in-frame clones and lacks some. The table records more than 85,000 clones, about 92% of them present only once. The material sequenced was CD4+ or CD8+ T cells sorted from blood, taken in a trial of the OX40 agonist ivuxolimab. The receptors shown here come from an adult with an advanced solid tumor such as melanoma, head and neck, liver or kidney cancer.

The chain uses TRBV7-2 and TRBJ2-7, with 10 bases that match TRBD1. The CDR3 has 16 residues. V lost 1 base to trimming and J lost 3 bases; unmatched junction nucleotides: 6. The germline V gene has CDR1 SGHTA and CDR2 FQGNSA. CDR3 in DNA: TGTGCCAGCAGCTTAGGCCTGGGACAGGGGATCTACGAGCAGTACTTC. This codes for CASSLGLGQGIYEQYF.

Only a few counts were recorded for this clone. This sequence joins TRBV7-9 and TRBJ1-2; a possible D gene is TRBD1 (5 bases). CDR3 length equals 14 residues. In germline, CDR1 is SEHNR, CDR2 FQNEAQ (reference sequence). Trimming shortened V by 4 bases and J by 8 bases, and 17 bases separated the two germline ends. The DNA for the CDR3 is TGTGCCAGCAGCTGGGAGAAAGGGGTCGGAGGCTACACCTTC. Translation: CASSWEKGVGGYTF.

Ten or more counts support this clone. V and J are TRBV5-1 and TRBJ1-5; 10 positions match TRBD1. Germline CDR1 SGHRS, CDR2 YFSETQ. The V and J ends lost 7 bases and 0 bases, in that order; junction bases with no gene match: 10. CDR3 length equals 17 residues. CDR3 bases: TGCGCCAGCGCCCTGACAGGGGGCCCGAATAGCAATCAGCCCCAGCATTTT. This translates into CASALTGGPNSNQPQHF.

The chain links TRBV28 to TRBJ2-7, with D hard to call. V lost 5 bases to trimming and J lost 9 bases, with 17 bases between them. The germline V gene has CDR1 MDHEN and CDR2 SYDVKM. The CDR3 is made up of 13 amino acids. CDR3 nucleotide sequence: TGTGCCAGCAGTCCCCCGGCAACTACGATGCAGTACTTC. It specifies CASSPPATTMQYF. Together with reference TRBV28 and TRBJ2-7, the CDR3 gives the full variable domain: DVKVTQSSRYLVKRTGEKVFLECVQDMDHENMFWYRQDPGLGLRLIYFSYDVKMKEKGDIPEGYSVSREKKERFSLILESASTNQTSMYLCASSPPATTMQYFGPGTRLTVT.

V and J are TRBV5-4 and TRBJ1-2; D uncertain. This CDR3 region has 13 residues. CDR1 is SGHNT, CDR2 YYREEE, per germline (reference sequence). V was cut by 0 bases and J by 3 bases, with 6 bases left in between. CDR3 in DNA: TGTGCCAGCAGCTTGGCCACGGACTATGGCTACACCTTC. Translation gives CASSLATDYGYTF. Based on the CDR3 plus reference TRBV5-4 and TRBJ1-2, the full variable domain is ETGVTQSPTHLIKTRGQQVTLRCSSQSGHNTVSWYQQALGQGPQFIFQYYREEENGRGNFPPRFSGLQFPNYSSELNVNALELDDSALYLCASSLATDYGYTFGSGTRLTVV.

This sequence joins TRBV11-2 and TRBJ2-1, with a weak D call TRBD2 (6 bases). The germline V gene encodes CDR1 SGHAT and CDR2 FQNNGV. The CDR3 is 16 residues long. The V end lost 3 bases, the J end lost 0 bases, and 12 bases lay between the germline ends. As DNA, the CDR3 is TGTGCCAGCAGCTTCCGGGGGACGGTCTCCTACAATGAGCAGTTCTTC. It is translated as CASSFRGTVSYNEQFF.

The rearrangement uses TRBV21-1 and TRBJ2-3; the table calls TRBD2, which could not be checked here. TRBV21-1 is recorded as a pseudogene. This CDR3 has 18 residues. The CDR3 region has the DNA TGTGCCAGCAGCACCTCGGCCGGACTAGCGGGAGTTACAGATACGCAGTATTTT. It yields the protein CASSTSAGLAGVTDTQYF.

In its sample, this clone was seen once. The V gene is TRBV30, the J gene TRBJ2-5, with 7 bases aligning to TRBD2. CDR1 is GTSNPN and CDR2 is SVGIG in the germline V gene (reference sequence). The CDR3 extends over 12 amino acids. Trimming cost V 2 bases and J 8 bases; bases outside gene matches: 5. The CDR3 loop reads CAWSSAGPTQYF. The CDR3 region has the DNA TGTGCCTGGAGTTCAGCGGGACCAACCCAGTACTTC.

The sample holds one count of this clone. The J gene is TRBJ1-3, the V gene TRBV29-1; D is undetermined. V lost 6 bases to trimming and J lost 0 bases, with 9 bases between them. The germline V gene has CDR1 SQVTM and CDR2 ANQGSEA. The CDR3 loop spans 13 amino acids. This CDR3 reads CSVVLNSGNTIYF. CDR3 bases: TGCAGCGTAGTATTAAACTCTGGAAACACCATATATTTT.

The genes are TRBV6-1 and TRBJ1-4, with D unresolved. Germline V lookup: CDR1 MNHNS, CDR2 SASEGT. The CDR3 runs to 16 residues. V was shortened by 4 bases and J by 5 bases, with 17 bases between the two germline ends. The CDR3 region has the DNA TGTGCCAGCAGTGCCGGCCCTTCCCGAGGAAATGAAAAACTGTTTTTT. Translated, it gives CASSAGPSRGNEKLFF.

This chain links TRBV28 with TRBJ1-5; maybe TRBD1 (6 bases). Germline assignment: CDR1 MDHEN and CDR2 SYDVKM. CDR3 length: 17 amino acids. The V and J ends lost 6 bases and 0 bases respectively, with 18 bases between them. For the CDR3, the DNA is TGTGCCAGCAGGGTCCCCCGACAGGCCACTAGCAATCAGCCCCAGCATTTT. Translation: CASRVPRQATSNQPQHF.

This clone was counted once. The V call is TRBV19, the J call TRBJ1-1; TRBD1 agrees at 10 bases. In germline, CDR1 is LNHDA, CDR2 SQIVND (reference sequence). V shed 5 bases and J 4 bases; nucleotides not matched to a gene: 7. The CDR3 is 15 residues long. The CDR3 bases are TGTGCCAGTAGTTCTAGAAGGACAGGGGGCACTGAAGCTTTCTTT. Protein sequence: CASSSRRTGGTEAFF.

The chain couples TRBV7-2 to TRBJ1-2, with 8 bases fitting TRBD1. The CDR3 extends over 15 amino acids. The trim removed 6 bases at V and 8 bases at J, leaving 14 bases unmatched. Germline V gene sequence: CDR1 SGHTA, CDR2 FQGNSA. CDR3 protein: CASSPGQGGSYGYTF. The CDR3 DNA sequence: TGTGCCAGCAGTCCAGGACAGGGAGGGTCTTACGGCTACACCTTC.

J is TRBJ2-5 and V is TRBV7-2; D remains ambiguous. The CDR3 runs 15 residues. V was cut by 5 bases and J by 1 base, with 14 bases left in between. Germline V CDR1 and CDR2: SGHTA, FQGNSA. CDR3 sequence: CASSPVFGTQETQYF. DNA for the CDR3: TGTGCCAGCAGCCCCGTTTTTGGCACCCAAGAGACCCAGTACTTC.

The chain links TRBV7-9 to TRBJ1-1; 7 bases agree with TRBD1. Per the germline V gene, CDR1 is SEHNR and CDR2 is FQNEAQ (reference sequence). The CDR3 contains 19 residues. V was clipped by 1 base and J by 3 bases; unmatched bases: 17. The CDR3: CASSLGEPYRGAVDTEAFF. Here the CDR3 DNA reads TGTGCCAGCAGCTTAGGAGAACCCTACAGGGGAGCAGTGGACACTGAAGCTTTCTTT.

The chain joins TRBV4-1 to TRBJ2-1; D is perhaps TRBD2 (7 bases). The CDR3 spans 14 residues. Germline CDR1 MGHRA, CDR2 YSYEKL. Trimming took 4 bases from V and 6 from J, leaving 13 bases between them. CDR3 DNA sequence: TGCGCCAGCAGCCCGGGGGGCAACCTCAATGAGCAGTTCTTC. This translates into CASSPGGNLNEQFF.

The chain joins TRBV19 to TRBJ1-6, with 9 bases lining up with TRBD1. V trimming: 7 bases; J trimming: 7 bases; junction bases outside the gene matches: 14. This CDR3 comprises 17 residues. CDR1 and CDR2 from the germline V gene are LNHDA and SQIVND (reference sequence). The CDR3 DNA sequence: TGTGCCAGTACCCGTTTCCGGGACAGGGTGAAAAATTCACCCCTCCACTTT. It translates to CASTRFRDRVKNSPLHF.

This rearrangement joins TRBV19 to TRBJ1-5; the D is unclear. CDR1 is LNHDA and CDR2 is SQIVND in the germline V gene (reference sequence). CDR3 length: 15 residues. Trimming left V 4 bases short and J 6 bases short, with 16 bases between. For the CDR3, the DNA is TGTGCCAGTAGTAACCCGACACTGTTAGGTCAGCCCCAGCATTTT. It encodes CASSNPTLLGQPQHF.

V is TRBV29-1 and J is TRBJ1-2, with 7 bases fitting TRBD1. Germline trimming cut 3 bases from V and 5 bases from J; bases unmatched to any gene: 6. The CDR3 loop spans 13 amino acids. CDR1 is SQVTM, CDR2 ANQGSEA, per germline. The CDR3 DNA sequence: TGCAGCGTTGAGACAGGGCTGATGTATGGCTACACCTTC. This encodes CSVETGLMYGYTF.

The genes are TRBV4-3 and TRBJ1-5; no firm D call. The V end lost 1 base, the J end lost 3 bases, and 4 bases lay between the germline ends. CDR3 length: 13 amino acids. Germline lookup yields CDR1 LGHNA and CDR2 YSLEER. CDR3 sequence (DNA): TGCGCCAGCAGCCAAGGTATCAATCAGCCCCAGCATTTT. Translated, it gives CASSQGINQPQHF.

The CDR3, as DNA: TGTGCCAGCAGTTACTCGTTCGCAGATACGCAGTATTTT. As protein: CASSYSFADTQYF. V usage is TRBV6-5 and J usage is TRBJ2-3, with unresolved D. The CDR3 covers 13 residues. Germline V CDR1 and CDR2: MNHEY, SVGAGI. V gave up 0 bases and J gave up 4 bases, with 5 bases separating them.